This T cell receptor beta chain was documented in a study of blood T cell repertoires in COVID-19. CDR1 is SGHTA, CDR2 FQGTGA, per germline. The CDR3 totals 14 residues. V dropped 3 bases and J dropped 0 bases, with 8 bases sitting between them. Authors' analysis steps: Reference gene primers were amplified, and this amplification served to estimate nucleated cell counts. Using immunoSEQ multiplex PCR, the repertoire was profiled, and TCRdb retains in-frame clones only, with some absent. Clonal size and the V and J genes are those of that table, whereas D and trimming came from the DNA. The repertoire includes a few hundred thousand clones, 89% of them detected once, and roughly 2.3% sits in the top ten.

The rearrangement links TRBV7-3 to TRBJ1-1; possible D gene TRBD1, 6 bases. The sample comprised peripheral blood. This receptor was obtained from a man aged 50 to 60 with acute or convalescent COVID-19. CDR3 nucleotide sequence: TGTGCCAGCAGCTTGGGGGGGCTGAACACTGAAGCTTTCTTT. Translation gives CASSLGGLNTEAFF.